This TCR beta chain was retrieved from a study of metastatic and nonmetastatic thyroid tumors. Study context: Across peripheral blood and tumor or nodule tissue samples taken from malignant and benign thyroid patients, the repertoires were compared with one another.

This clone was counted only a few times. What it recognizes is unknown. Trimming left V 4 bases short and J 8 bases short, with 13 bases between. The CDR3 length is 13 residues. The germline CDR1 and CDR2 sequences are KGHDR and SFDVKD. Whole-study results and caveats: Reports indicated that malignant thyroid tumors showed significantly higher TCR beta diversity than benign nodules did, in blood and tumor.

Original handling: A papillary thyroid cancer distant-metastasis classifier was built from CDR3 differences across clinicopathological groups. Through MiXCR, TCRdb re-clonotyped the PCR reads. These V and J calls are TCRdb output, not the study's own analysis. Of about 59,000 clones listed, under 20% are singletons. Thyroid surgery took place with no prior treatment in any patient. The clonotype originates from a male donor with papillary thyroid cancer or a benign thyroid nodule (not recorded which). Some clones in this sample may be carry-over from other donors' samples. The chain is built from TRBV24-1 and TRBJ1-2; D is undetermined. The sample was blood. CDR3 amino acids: CATSDNYLRGYTF. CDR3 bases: TGTGCCACCAGTGACAATTATCTCCGGGGCTACACCTTC.